This T cell receptor (beta chain) stems from a study of blood T cells in healthy people across ages. The germline V gene encodes CDR1 SGHDT and CDR2 YYEEEE. This CDR3 contains 14 residues. Trimming took off 3 bases at V and 6 bases at J, with 13 bases between the two ends. Sample-barcoded 5' priming and a J-beta primer mix drove a second PCR of 7 to 11 cycles. Carrying 12 random nucleotides, a template-switch adaptor labeled each individual cDNA molecule. TCRdb processed the 5' RACE reads anew with MiXCR; each CDR3 protein has one entry. This sample has about 1,400,000 distinct CDR3 sequences, with around 59% found just once. Comment on this clonotype: Its antigen is unidentified.

Study conclusions and caveats: Across samples, TCR beta diversity tracked strongly with naive T cell percentage.

Every sample yielded at least 7 million isolated PBMCs. This clonotype originated in a man younger than 35 in good health. The chain combines TRBV5-6 with TRBJ2-1; D remains unclear. The specimen was blood. In DNA, the CDR3 is TGTGCCAGCAGCTCCGTGATCCGGGCCAATGAGCAGTTCTTC. Its translation is CASSSVIRANEQFF.